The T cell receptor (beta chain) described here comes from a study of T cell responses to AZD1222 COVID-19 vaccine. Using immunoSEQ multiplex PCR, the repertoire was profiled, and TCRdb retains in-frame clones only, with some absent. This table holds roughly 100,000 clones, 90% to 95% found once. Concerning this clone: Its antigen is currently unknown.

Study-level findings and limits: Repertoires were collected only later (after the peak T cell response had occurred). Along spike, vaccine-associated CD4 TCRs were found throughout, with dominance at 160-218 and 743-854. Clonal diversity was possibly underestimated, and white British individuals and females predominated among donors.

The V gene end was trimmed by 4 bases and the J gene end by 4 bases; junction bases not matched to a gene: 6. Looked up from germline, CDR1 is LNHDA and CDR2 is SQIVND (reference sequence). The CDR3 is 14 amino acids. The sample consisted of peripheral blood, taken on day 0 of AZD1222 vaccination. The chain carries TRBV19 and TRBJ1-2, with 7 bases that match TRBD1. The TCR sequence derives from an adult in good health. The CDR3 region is CASSTRDSSYGYTF. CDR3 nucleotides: TGTGCCAGTAGTACCCGGGACAGTAGCTATGGCTACACCTTC.